This T cell receptor (beta chain) comes out of a study of molecular identifiers for immune sequencing clone quantification. Whole-study context: Split five ways in replicates, RNA from around 20,000 or 99,000 naive CD8 cells had four portions sequenced. Study-wide results and limits: The study reportedly detected spiked Jurkat TCR RNA from one cell among one million naive cells.

Sorted cells numbering about 20,000 to 1,000,000, with 10%, 30% or 50% RNA, yielded the naive CD8 libraries. The authors gated naive CD8 T cells as CD8+CD4-CCR7+CD45RA+ for sorting. TCRdb itself ran the PCR reads through MiXCR, one entry per CDR3 protein. This repertoire shows 400,000 to 600,000 distinct CDR3 sequences, over 20% found once; its top ten account for about 0.8%. This clonotype was seen a few times. What it recognizes is unknown. V dropped 6 bases and J dropped 0 bases, with 17 bases sitting between them. Germline V gene sequence: CDR1 SEHNR, CDR2 FQNEAQ (reference sequence). The CDR3 is 16 amino acids.

This TCR was recovered from a human donor in good health. Some libraries in this study had Jurkat cell RNA spiked in. Source material: naive CD8+ T cells from blood, with Jurkat cell RNA spiked in. The subset here: FACS-sorted CD8+CD4-CCR7+CD45RA+ naive T cells. The chain employs TRBV7-9 and TRBJ1-1, with D perhaps TRBD1 (5 bases). The CDR3 nucleotides are TGTGCCAGCAGTAAGCCGCGAGGGGTAGTGAACACTGAAGCTTTCTTT. Translated, it gives CASSKPRGVVNTEAFF.